These T cell receptor beta chains were read from a single sample in a study of CD8 T cells in Susac syndrome. Each CDR3 protein is one row after TCRdb ran MiXCR on the immunoSEQ multiplex PCR reads. The sample consists of 150,000 to 200,000 distinct CDR3 sequences, about 91% of them appearing once. Sequenced material: CD4+ T cells from PBMCs. The receptors were gathered from a human donor in good health. CDR3s include the opening cysteine and the closing phenylalanine or tryptophan. Each record gives: clone size, V gene, J gene, CDR3 length, D gene, CDR3 protein, CDR3 DNA. D genes are given only for firm matches. Size is stated for part of the rows, as once, few or many counts, or as a class when the clone is expanded.

.	TRBV12-3/TRBV12-4	TRBJ2-2	13	.	CASSDSNTGELFF	TGTGCCAGCAGCGACAGCAACACCGGGGAGCTGTTTTTT
.	TRBV24-1	TRBJ1-5	13	.	CATSAYSNQPQHF	TGTGCCACCAGTGCGTATAGCAATCAGCCCCAGCATTTT
.	TRBV5-1	TRBJ1-2	13	.	CASKPQGYDGYTF	TGCGCCAGCAAACCGCAGGGTTATGATGGCTACACCTTC
.	TRBV28	TRBJ1-5	17	TRBD1	CASSPIHAGGRGQPQHF	TGTGCCAGCAGTCCGATACACGCAGGGGGTAGGGGTCAGCCCCAGCATTTT
.	TRBV6-2/TRBV6-3	TRBJ2-5	14	TRBD2	CASSHQRGGATQYF	TGTGCCAGCAGCCATCAGCGGGGGGGCGCGACCCAGTACTTC
.	TRBV7-9	TRBJ1-1	12	.	CASSLEGGEAFF	TGTGCCAGCAGCTTAGAGGGGGGGGAAGCTTTCTTT
.	TRBV20-1	TRBJ2-7	12	.	CSASDQGYEQYF	TGCAGTGCTAGCGACCAGGGATACGAGCAGTACTTC
.	TRBV6-1	TRBJ2-7	13	.	CASSDYQGYEQYF	TGTGCCAGCAGTGATTATCAGGGCTACGAGCAGTACTTC
.	TRBV10-1	TRBJ2-3	13	.	CASSESWANTQYF	TGCGCCAGCAGTGAGTCGTGGGCGAATACGCAGTATTTT
.	TRBV30	TRBJ1-2	12	.	CAWALGPYGYTF	TGTGCCTGGGCATTGGGCCCCTATGGCTACACCTTC
.	TRBV27	TRBJ2-3	17	TRBD2	CASSGWSGGGSTDTQYF	TGTGCCAGCAGTGGATGGTCCGGGGGGGGGAGCACAGATACGCAGTATTTT
.	TRBV12-3/TRBV12-4	TRBJ1-1	12	.	CASGGVGTEAFF	TGTGCCAGCGGCGGGGTAGGCACTGAAGCTTTCTTT
.	TRBV2	TRBJ2-3	15	.	CASSEMAARGGEQYF	TGTGCCAGCAGTGAGATGGCGGCGCGCGGAGGAGAGCAGTATTTT
.	TRBV2	TRBJ2-1	14	TRBD2	CASTGLAGVGEQFF	TGTGCCAGCACGGGACTAGCGGGAGTTGGGGAGCAGTTCTTC
.	TRBV7-9	TRBJ1-1	13	.	CASSEDLNTEAFF	TGTGCCAGCAGCGAAGATTTGAACACTGAAGCTTTCTTT
few	TRBV7-9	TRBJ1-6	16	TRBD1	CASSLRQGSYNSPLHF	TGTGCCAGCAGCCTACGACAGGGTTCCTATAATTCACCCCTCCACTTT
once	TRBV5-1	TRBJ2-6	15	.	CASGGGMAGANVLTF	TGCGCCAGCGGGGGTGGAATGGCTGGGGCCAACGTCCTGACTTTC
.	TRBV5-1	TRBJ2-5	13	.	CASSLGRQETQYF	TGCGCCAGCAGCTTGGGAAGGCAAGAGACCCAGTACTTC
.	TRBV20-1	TRBJ2-5	14	.	CSARDGAAQETQYF	TGCAGTGCTAGAGATGGGGCAGCCCAAGAGACCCAGTACTTC
once	TRBV20-1	TRBJ2-4	16	.	CSASGSGAGAKNIQYF	TGCAGTGCTAGCGGGTCTGGGGCTGGAGCCAAAAACATTCAGTACTTC
.	TRBV5-1	TRBJ2-2	12	.	CASSSGMGELFF	TGCGCCAGCAGCTCCGGGATGGGGGAGCTGTTTTTT
.	TRBV12-3/TRBV12-4	TRBJ2-1	17	TRBD2	CASSLRTSGGSYNEQFF	TGTGCCAGCAGTCTGAGGACTAGCGGAGGCTCCTACAATGAGCAGTTCTTC
.	TRBV11-2	TRBJ2-5	12	.	CASSSEGETQYF	TGTGCCAGCAGCTCAGAGGGAGAGACCCAGTACTTC
.	TRBV7-2	TRBJ1-3	14	.	CASSSQWGGNTIYF	TGTGCCAGCAGCTCCCAGTGGGGGGGAAACACCATATATTTT
.	TRBV18	TRBJ2-7	13	.	CASSLGVSYEQYF	TGTGCCAGCTCCCTGGGCGTATCCTACGAGCAGTACTTC
.	TRBV7-8	TRBJ2-2	15	.	CASRMARANTGELFF	TGTGCCAGCAGAATGGCCCGGGCCAACACCGGGGAGCTGTTTTTT
.	TRBV20-1	TRBJ1-2	16	TRBD1	CSARAGTGEEVDGYTF	TGCAGCGCCCGCGCGGGGACAGGGGAAGAAGTCGATGGCTACACCTTC
.	TRBV2	TRBJ1-4	14	TRBD1	CASGGQGLNEKLFF	TGTGCCAGCGGGGGACAGGGCCTTAATGAAAAACTGTTTTTT
.	TRBV5-1	TRBJ2-7	11	.	CASSENYEQYF	TGCGCCAGCAGCGAAAATTACGAGCAGTACTTC
.	TRBV10-2	TRBJ1-2	13	TRBD1	CATMGQAIYGYTF	TGCGCCACCATGGGACAGGCCATCTATGGCTACACCTTC
.	TRBV2	TRBJ1-4	15	.	CASSSQGGRDEKLFF	TGTGCCAGCAGTTCGCAGGGCGGCAGGGATGAAAAACTGTTTTTT
.	TRBV12-3/TRBV12-4	TRBJ2-5	14	.	CASCLPSRPETQYF	TGTGCCAGCTGTCTCCCCAGTCGGCCAGAGACCCAGTACTTC
few	TRBV13	TRBJ2-7	15	TRBD2	CASSPGLAGGYEQYF	TGTGCCAGCAGCCCTGGACTAGCGGGGGGATACGAGCAGTACTTC
.	TRBV5-4	TRBJ2-1	14	.	CASARTTQRNEQFF	TGTGCCAGCGCCAGGACTACTCAGAGGAATGAGCAGTTCTTC
.	TRBV11-2	TRBJ2-5	14	.	CASSLEIARETQYF	TGTGCCAGCAGCTTAGAGATTGCCCGAGAGACCCAGTACTTC
.	TRBV9	TRBJ2-2	15	.	CASRPGTPNTGELFF	TGTGCCAGCAGGCCGGGTACCCCGAACACCGGGGAGCTGTTTTTT
.	TRBV9	TRBJ2-2	15	.	CASRPGRGATGELFF	TGTGCCAGCAGACCTGGCCGGGGGGCCACCGGGGAGCTGTTTTTT
few	TRBV20-1	TRBJ1-5	13	TRBD1	CSARDRVDQPQHF	TGCAGTGCTAGGGACAGGGTTGATCAGCCCCAGCATTTT
once	TRBV5-6	TRBJ2-1	18	TRBD1	CASRSGTGWDLPYNEQFF	TGTGCCAGCAGGTCCGGGACAGGGTGGGACCTCCCCTACAATGAGCAGTTCTTC
.	TRBV7-2	TRBJ1-2	13	.	CASSPPGGYGYTF	TGTGCCAGCAGCCCACCGGGGGGCTATGGCTACACCTTC
few	TRBV5-6	TRBJ2-7	12	.	CASSLVSGEQYF	TGTGCCAGCAGCTTGGTTTCTGGCGAGCAGTACTTC
.	TRBV6-1	TRBJ2-5	11	.	CASKYRETQYF	TGTGCCAGCAAGTACAGGGAGACCCAGTACTTC
.	TRBV9	TRBJ2-2	15	TRBD2	CASSVREWSTGELFF	TGTGCCAGCAGCGTGCGGGAGTGGAGCACCGGGGAGCTGTTTTTT
.	TRBV24-1	TRBJ2-6	16	TRBD2	CATRGGRVSGANVLTF	TGTGCCACCAGGGGCGGGAGGGTCTCTGGGGCCAACGTCCTGACTTTC
.	TRBV7-9	TRBJ2-2	15	.	CASSPQREWTGELFF	TGTGCCAGCAGCCCGCAGAGGGAGTGGACCGGGGAGCTGTTTTTT
.	TRBV29-1	TRBJ1-3	14	.	CSVTTIFSGNTIYF	TGCAGCGTTACCACCATTTTTTCTGGAAACACCATATATTTT
.	TRBV4-1	TRBJ1-4	13	.	CASSQAVLEKLFF	TGCGCCAGCAGCCAAGCAGTCCTCGAAAAACTGTTTTTT
.	TRBV6-1	TRBJ2-3	15	.	CASSEAHGAGDTQYF	TGTGCCAGCAGTGAAGCTCACGGGGCAGGAGATACGCAGTATTTT
.	TRBV4-3	TRBJ1-1	15	.	CASSPRGASNTEAFF	TGCGCCAGCAGCCCACGGGGGGCGTCGAACACTGAAGCTTTCTTT
.	TRBV27	TRBJ2-1	15	TRBD2	CASSRVAGPYNEQFF	TGTGCCAGCAGTCGGGTAGCGGGGCCCTACAATGAGCAGTTCTTC
.	TRBV10-3	TRBJ2-5	16	.	CAISDPTQGRVQTQYF	TGTGCCATCAGTGATCCTACACAGGGCCGAGTTCAGACCCAGTACTTC
.	TRBV3-1	TRBJ2-2	13	.	CASSQVSSGELFF	TGTGCCAGCAGCCAAGTGTCGTCCGGGGAGCTGTTTTTT
.	TRBV6-2/TRBV6-3	TRBJ2-7	14	TRBD1	CASSKGTEPYEQYF	TGTGCCAGCAGTAAAGGGACAGAACCCTACGAGCAGTACTTC
.	TRBV28	TRBJ2-4	14	.	CASSLQGAKNIQYF	TGTGCCAGCAGTTTACAGGGGGCCAAAAACATTCAGTACTTC
.	TRBV19	TRBJ1-5	13	.	CASLGQYDQPQHF	TGTGCCAGTCTCGGACAGTACGATCAGCCCCAGCATTTT
.	TRBV19	TRBJ2-1	13	.	CASGPTVDNEQFF	TGTGCCAGTGGTCCTACGGTGGACAATGAGCAGTTCTTC